These T cell receptor beta chains were read from a single sample in a study of cytomegalovirus exposure and HLA in healthy donors. Assay: immunoSEQ multiplex PCR; the TCRdb copy retains only in-frame clones and omits some. The sample has over 100,000 clones, 70% to 85% seen once. The specimen was PBMCs. All receptors derive from a male donor in good health and CMV-seropositive. CDR3s include the opening cysteine and the closing phenylalanine or tryptophan. A D gene is named only where the DNA matches it firmly. A row's size may be missing; if present it is once, few, many or a size class.

TRBD1,-,TRBJ1-2,TRBV4-1,TGCGCCAGCAGCCAAGACCCAGAGGGGGCGATACCCTATGGCTACACCTTC,CASSQDPEGAIPYGYTF
TRBD1,-,TRBJ2-1,TRBV5-1,TGCGCCAGCAGCTTATCGGGACAGGACAATGAGCAGTTCTTC,CASSLSGQDNEQFF
-,-,TRBJ2-3,TRBV6-1,TGTGCCAGCAGTGCGAGGATCTACACAGATACGCAGTATTTT,CASSARIYTDTQYF
-,-,TRBJ2-7,TRBV7-9,TGTGCCAGCGGCAGGGACTACGAGCAGTACTTC,CASGRDYEQYF
-,-,TRBJ2-2,TRBV9,TGTGCCAGCAGCGTTACTAGAGTTACCGGGGAGCTGTTTTTT,CASSVTRVTGELFF
TRBD2,-,TRBJ2-3,TRBV6-5,TGTGCCAGCAGTTGGGGGGGTCAAGATACGCAGTATTTT,CASSWGGQDTQYF
TRBD1,-,TRBJ1-4,TRBV6-5,TGTGCCAGCAGTCGAAACGGACAGGGGAGCGAAAAACTGTTTTTT,CASSRNGQGSEKLFF
TRBD2,-,TRBJ2-1,TRBV2,TGTGCCAGCAGTGGGACTAGCGGCCCGGGGAGGAATGAGCAGTTCTTC,CASSGTSGPGRNEQFF
-,-,TRBJ1-3,TRBV5-1,TGCGCCAGCAGCTTGGGAGGCTCTGGAAACACCATATATTTT,CASSLGGSGNTIYF
-,-,TRBJ2-7,TRBV21-1,TGTGCCAGCAGCGTTCCGGGACTAGATGGCGAGCAGTACTTC,CASSVPGLDGEQYF
-,-,TRBJ2-7,TRBV7-8,TGTGCCAGCAGCTTAACCGGGACGGGGGACTACGAGCAGTACTTC,CASSLTGTGDYEQYF
TRBD2,-,TRBJ2-5,TRBV5-1,TGCGCCAGCAGCTTGGTCAGCGGGAGCTTAGGAGAGACCCAGTACTTC,CASSLVSGSLGETQYF
-,-,TRBJ1-1,TRBV29-1,TGCAGCGTCGGACAGACGAACACTGAAGCTTTCTTT,CSVGQTNTEAFF
TRBD1,-,TRBJ1-1,TRBV28,TGTGCCAGCAGGGACAGGGGGCGTCCCCGGAACACTGAAGCTTTCTTT,CASRDRGRPRNTEAFF
TRBD2,-,TRBJ2-7,TRBV28,TGTGCCAGCAGCTCCCCTTATCGGGGGGTCTACGAGCAGTACTTC,CASSSPYRGVYEQYF
TRBD1,-,TRBJ1-2,TRBV5-4,TGTGCCAGCAGCTTGAGAGGGACAGAGACTAACTATGGCTACACCTTC,CASSLRGTETNYGYTF
-,-,TRBJ2-7,TRBV4-2,TGTGCCAGCAGCCAGACAGGTGGCCACGAGCAGTACTTC,CASSQTGGHEQYF
TRBD2,-,TRBJ2-5,TRBV5-1,TGCGCCAGCAGGAGCGGGGGTCTCGAGACCCAGTACTTC,CASRSGGLETQYF
-,-,TRBJ2-2,TRBV11-3,TGTGCCAGCAGCTCCTGGTCGGCAGGGGCGCACGGGGAGCTGTTTTTT,CASSSWSAGAHGELFF
TRBD1,-,TRBJ2-4,TRBV30,TGTGCCTGGAGTTCTAGACAGGGACCCAAAAACAGTCAGTACTTC,CAWSSRQGPKNSQYF
-,once,TRBJ2-5,TRBV2,TGTGCCAGCAGTCCAACGGGATTCCAAGAGACCCAGTACTTC,CASSPTGFQETQYF
-,-,TRBJ1-5,TRBV19,TGTGCCAGTACCACTTGGGGCCTCGATCAGCCCCAGCATTTT,CASTTWGLDQPQHF
-,-,TRBJ2-1,TRBV19,TGTGCCAGTAGTGTTATATCAGGGAATGAGCAGTTCTTC,CASSVISGNEQFF
-,-,TRBJ1-4,TRBV7-6,TGTGCCAGCAGCTTAGTGGCCAACGGGGGTGAAAAACTGTTTTTT,CASSLVANGGEKLFF
-,-,TRBJ2-7,TRBV7-9,TGTGCCAGCAGTCGGACTACCCCCTACGAGCAGTACTTC,CASSRTTPYEQYF
TRBD2,-,TRBJ2-3,TRBV5-1,TGCGCCAGCAGACGGACTAGCAGTACAGATACGCAGTATTTT,CASRRTSSTDTQYF
TRBD2,-,TRBJ2-1,TRBV28,TGTGCCAGCAGTTTATATAGCGGGGGGGCCTACGGTGAGCAGTTCTTC,CASSLYSGGAYGEQFF
-,-,TRBJ2-5,TRBV6-5,TGTGCCAGCAGTCTTGGTCAGGCGCAAGAGACCCAGTACTTC,CASSLGQAQETQYF
-,-,TRBJ1-6,TRBV6-6,TGTGCCAGCAGCCCTAAGTATAATTCACCCCTCCACTTT,CASSPKYNSPLHF
-,-,TRBJ2-7,TRBV19,TGTGCCAGTAGTATTTTTATGGGGGGCTCCTACGAGCAGTACTTC,CASSIFMGGSYEQYF
TRBD1,-,TRBJ2-2,TRBV14,TGTGCCAGCAGTATAGATTGGGGACAGGGGAACACCGGGGAGCTGTTTTTT,CASSIDWGQGNTGELFF
-,-,TRBJ2-7,TRBV5-5,TGTGCCAGCAGCTTGTCCTACCTCTCCTACGAGCAGTACTTC,CASSLSYLSYEQYF
-,-,TRBJ2-7,TRBV6-1,TGTGCCAGCAGTGAAATGGCACACTCCTACGAGCAGTACTTC,CASSEMAHSYEQYF
TRBD2,-,TRBJ2-1,TRBV11-2,TGTGCCAGCAGCCCACTAGCGGGAAGAGGTGAGCAGTTCTTC,CASSPLAGRGEQFF
-,-,TRBJ2-6,TRBV9,TGTGCCAGCAGCCCCAGGGAAGGGTCTGGGGCCAACGTCCTGACTTTC,CASSPREGSGANVLTF
TRBD1,few,TRBJ1-1,TRBV2,TGTGCCAGCAGAGGCCGGGACAGAGGCGTCACTGAAGCTTTCTTT,CASRGRDRGVTEAFF
TRBD1,-,TRBJ2-7,TRBV6-5,TGTGCCAGCAATATAGCAGGGGGCGCTTCCTACGAGCAGTACTTC,CASNIAGGASYEQYF
-,-,TRBJ2-3,TRBV11-2,TGTGCCAGCAGCTTGGACTCCCCAAACACAGATACGCAGTATTTT,CASSLDSPNTDTQYF
TRBD2,-,TRBJ2-1,TRBV27,TGTGCCAGCGTCGGACTAGCGGGAATCACTAGGGGTGAGCAGTTCTTC,CASVGLAGITRGEQFF
-,-,TRBJ1-2,TRBV5-6,TGTGCCAGCACCTGGGGGGCGGGGGCAACCGGTGGCTACACCTTC,CASTWGAGATGGYTF
-,-,TRBJ1-1,TRBV5-1,TGCGCCAGCAGCGGCGTAACAGGGAGCACTGAAGCTTTCTTT,CASSGVTGSTEAFF
-,-,TRBJ1-5,TRBV6-1,TGTGCCAGCAGCCAACCGCGGAGTGCCAATCAGCCCCAGCATTTT,CASSQPRSANQPQHF
-,-,TRBJ1-5,TRBV19,TGTGCCAGCCGTCGGGTTTTCAATCAGCCCCAGCATTTT,CASRRVFNQPQHF
TRBD2,-,TRBJ2-7,TRBV7-6,TGTGCCAGCAGCTTAGGCCGGGGGGGAGCCTACGAGCAGTACTTC,CASSLGRGGAYEQYF
-,once,TRBJ2-3,TRBV15,TGTGCCACCAGCACGCGGGGCAAAGATACGCAGTATTTT,CATSTRGKDTQYF
TRBD1,-,TRBJ2-7,TRBV14,TGTGCCAGCAGCCAATGGACAGGTTCGGGCGAGCAGTACTTC,CASSQWTGSGEQYF
TRBD2,-,TRBJ2-7,TRBV28,TGTGCCAGCAGCTCCGGGACTAGCGGGAGGCGCTCCCACGAGCAGTACTTC,CASSSGTSGRRSHEQYF
-,-,TRBJ2-4,TRBV5-4,TGTGCCAGCAGCTCATTCGGGGGTGAAAACATTCAGTACTTC,CASSSFGGENIQYF
-,-,TRBJ1-5,TRBV28,TGTGCCAGCTCGTGGGTCGTGGGGGCTAGTTTGCAGCCCCAGCATTTT,CASSWVVGASLQPQHF